This T cell receptor (beta chain) was obtained from a study of blood T cell repertoires in COVID-19 (dated by TCRdb to about 2020). As for the study more broadly: Collaborator samples came from the United States, Italy and Spain and covered acute and convalescent phases of COVID-19. The material from the prospective study consisted of cDNA or gDNA derived from T cells, B-cell-depleted T cells, or PBMCs. Subjects who had been exposed to COVID-19, were actively infected with it, or had recovered from it provided the deeply sampled blood TCRbeta repertoires that made up the dataset. A freely available public database, intended as a resource for researchers studying the immune response to SARS-CoV-2, is where the repertoires were released. The samples were drawn from the first 160 participants of the ongoing ImmuneRACE study and from 1,200 or so subjects provided by 6 global collaborators. A de-identified subject ID, COVID-19 status, age in years and sex were almost always included in the sample metadata. Where available, HLA class I and class II types were taken from metadata supplied by the sample provider and were not determined by assay-based typing. The research as a whole found: The quantity of clinical and demographic metadata differed by source and by participant and was supplied without curation.

V ends up 7 bases short and J 5 bases short, with an unmatched junction base count of 8. The CDR3, cysteine through phenylalanine, is 15 amino acids long. CDR3 DNA is the only sequence kept; it has 45 bases, read in frame from the first base. Looking up the germline V gene yields CDR1 MDHEN and CDR2 SYDVKM. TCRbeta CDR3 regions were amplified from genomic DNA by means of the immunoSEQ Assay, a bias-controlled multiplex PCR. The authors' pipeline ran thus. The number of nucleated cells in each sample was estimated from the amplification of reference gene primers within the assay. To quantify the absolute abundance of each unique TCRbeta CDR3 rearrangement, sequence reads were collapsed and filtered. For each sample, productive Simpson clonality was calculated as the square root of Simpson's diversity index across productive rearrangements. TCRdb took over this immuneACCESS table, retaining in-frame rearrangements with V and J assigned. Such tables are incomplete; in checked studies, under half of the missing clones stem from an unresolved V gene, and the remainder is unexplained. The V and J calls and the clone size are those of that table, but D and trimming were determined from the DNA. The sample table lists 500,000 or so clones, approximately 90% of them with a count of one. About 0.7% of the sample goes to the ten largest clones.

About this clone: The specificity of this receptor is unknown. One base away there is no much larger clone; base qualities are not given.

Participants in the prospective study were enrolled through a virtual design, were aged roughly 18 to 100 years, and lived in approximately 24 United States geographic areas. Cohort assignment in the prospective study relied on participant-reported clinical history from a screening survey and a study questionnaire. Recovered participants in ImmuneRACE Cohort 3 were defined as having two consecutive negative NP/OP PCR tests, clearance from a healthcare professional, or resolution of symptoms. In the prospective study, whole blood, serum and a nasopharyngeal or oropharyngeal swab were collected from each participant by mobile phlebotomists. Additional blood draws and questionnaires over an approximately 2-month period could optionally be provided by prospective study participants. Prospective study blood samples were shipped either frozen or at room temperature before DNA extraction.

The chain uses TRBV28 and TRBJ2-5; the central 12 bases match TRBD2. The clonotype comes from a woman aged 18-30 years who had recovered from COVID-19. The specimen sequenced was PBMCs or T cells enriched from blood (not recorded which). The CDR3 region reads CASNFRTSGAETQYF. The DNA is TGTGCCAGCAATTTCCGGACTAGCGGGGCGGAGACCCAGTACTTC.